The 10 T cell receptor beta chains given below trace back to one sample, sequenced in a study of blood T cell repertoires in COVID-19. Profiled with immunoSEQ multiplex PCR; TCRdb holds only in-frame clones, not every one. There are around 140,000 clones in the sample; around 81% occur only once, and 8.4% lies in the top ten. The specimen sequenced was peripheral blood. These TCRs come from an older woman with active or convalescent COVID-19.

The chain carries TRBV27 and TRBJ2-7, with D possibly TRBD2 on 6 matching bases. This CDR3 is 15 amino acids long. The germline gives CDR1 MNHEY, CDR2 SMNVEV (reference sequence). The V end lost 7 bases, the J end lost 4 bases, and 20 bases lay between the germline ends. CDR3 in amino acids: CASTRRADGGYEQYF. The DNA of the CDR3 is TGTGCCAGCACTAGACGGGCGGACGGGGGTTACGAGCAGTACTTC.

The table lists this clone with a count of one. This sequence joins TRBV9 and TRBJ1-5; 7 positions agree with TRBD1. The CDR3 has 15 residues. The germline gives CDR1 SGDLS, CDR2 YYNGEE. V shed 2 bases, J shed 2 bases, and the junction held 4 bases outside the gene matches. CDR3 amino acids: CASSVGRGGNQPQHF. DNA of the CDR3: TGTGCCAGCAGCGTGGGCAGGGGGGGCAATCAGCCCCAGCATTTT.

CDR3: CASSQNAGVSYNSPLHF. The CDR3 bases are TGTGCCAGCAGTCAAAATGCAGGGGTCTCCTATAATTCACCCCTCCACTTT. V gene TRBV6-6 combines with J gene TRBJ1-6, with D tentatively TRBD1 (6 bases). The germline V and J ends were trimmed by 5 bases and 0 bases, with 14 bases remaining between them. The CDR3 runs 17 residues. Germline assignment: CDR1 MNHNY and CDR2 SVGAGI (reference sequence).

The rearrangement links TRBV25-1 to TRBJ1-6, with D unclear. CDR1 is MGHDK, CDR2 SYGVNS, per germline. The V end lost 7 bases, the J end lost 0 bases, and 4 bases lay between the germline ends. The CDR3 is 13 amino acids. The CDR3 DNA reads TGTGCCAGCAAGAGCTCCTATAATTCACCCCTCCACTTT. It specifies CASKSSYNSPLHF.

This sequence joins TRBV9 and TRBJ2-7, with 7 bases matching TRBD2. Unmatched junction bases numbered 10, after V lost 4 bases and J lost 3 bases. The CDR3 consists of 15 residues. Germline-derived CDR1 and CDR2 are SGDLS and YYNGEE. CDR3 nucleotide sequence: TGTGCCAGCAGCCAATTCCCCGGGGAGGGCTACGAGCAGTACTTC. The encoded protein is CASSQFPGEGYEQYF.

The chain carries TRBV24-1 and TRBJ1-4, with D perhaps matching TRBD1 (5 bases). Germline values: CDR1 KGHDR, CDR2 SFDVKD. This CDR3 is 18 amino acids long. Trimming pared 0 bases from V and 4 bases from J, leaving 17 bases between. CDR3 bases: TGTGCCACCAGTGATTTGCGGTTGTTCGACAGAGATAATGAAAAACTGTTTTTT. Protein: CATSDLRLFDRDNEKLFF.

V and J are TRBV28 and TRBJ1-6; 7 bases match TRBD1. CDR3 length: 16 amino acids. Germline-derived CDR1 and CDR2 are MDHEN and SYDVKM. Trimming removed 9 bases from V and 0 bases from J; junction bases left unmatched: 8. In DNA form, the CDR3 reads TGTGCCAGAGTACCCCGGGACAGCTCCTATAATTCACCCCTCCACTTT. It codes for CARVPRDSSYNSPLHF.

J is TRBJ2-1 and V is TRBV28; perhaps TRBD2 as D (6 bases). This CDR3 spans 12 amino acids. The V and J ends lost 8 bases and 4 bases respectively, with 9 bases between them. Germline V CDR1 and CDR2: MDHEN, SYDVKM. DNA of the CDR3: TGTGCCAGCGCTGCGGGGTACAATGAGCAGTTCTTC. It specifies CASAAGYNEQFF.

The chain combines TRBV6-4 with TRBJ2-3; TRBD2 matches 9 bases. Germline loops: CDR1 MRHNA, CDR2 SNTAGT. This CDR3 has 15 amino acids. The V and J ends lost 8 bases and 3 bases, in that order; junction bases with no gene match: 9. This CDR3 is CASSFARGGTDTQYF. CDR3 nucleotides: TGTGCCAGCTCCTTCGCGCGGGGGGGGACAGATACGCAGTATTTT.

This chain connects TRBV28 to TRBJ2-7, with TRBD2 matching over 11 bases. This CDR3 has 17 amino acids. CDR1 is MDHEN, CDR2 SYDVKM, per germline. V lost 4 bases to trimming and J lost 1 base; unmatched junction nucleotides: 9. The CDR3, as DNA: TGTGCCAGCAGTTCCACCTACGGGACTAGCGGTTCCTACGAGCAGTACTTC. Translating it yields CASSSTYGTSGSYEQYF.